This T cell receptor beta chain derives from a study of cytomegalovirus exposure and HLA in healthy donors. Study as a whole: HLA-typed donors contributed 65 million to 85 million unique TCRs, which were held in an early data release.

Whole-study findings and limits: A later analysis reportedly found that, within productive TCRs, an Asian-associated ancestry cluster had fewer N-insertions than the mean observed across the approximately 700 donors.

On this clone: Its cognate antigen is unknown.

Unmatched junction bases numbered 5, after V lost 4 bases and J lost 1 base. This CDR3 has 15 amino acids. Germline V gives CDR1 SEHNR, CDR2 FQNEAQ (reference sequence). The PCR ran on 60 Vbeta and 13 Jbeta primers. Using immunoSEQ multiplex PCR, the repertoire was profiled, and TCRdb retains in-frame clones only, with some absent. The sample totals over 200,000 clones. The clonotype comes from a woman aged 30 to 39 in good health and CMV-seropositive. The specimen was PBMCs. The chain has TRBV7-9 and TRBJ2-3; 7 nucleotides match TRBD1. The CDR3 loop is CASSYRGSGTDTQYF. The CDR3 nucleotides read TGTGCCAGCAGCTACAGGGGCAGCGGCACAGATACGCAGTATTTT.